The clone carrying this T cell receptor (beta chain) was seen just once. Antigen unknown. Naive CD8 cells were CD45RO-negative, positively selected for CCR7, excluding terminally differentiated effector memory CD45RA+ cells. Donors included only healthy HIV-negative adults lacking recent acute infections or vaccinations. These data are taken from a study of shared clonotypes between healthy human individuals. For the study at large: Aged between 18 and 49, the donors were two women and a few men.

Overall study findings and caveats: Shared clonotypes across all four donors exceeded non-shared ones in generation probability.

Under the authors' procedure: ImmunoSEQ only sent back junction sequences with no quality scores, so filtering was done differently. The data were produced by immunoSEQ multiplex PCR, yet TCRdb's version contains in-frame clones alone and is incomplete. Clonal size and the V and J genes are those of that table, whereas D and trimming came from the DNA. The sample has about 2.2 million clones; under 95% are singletons. V was clipped by 0 bases and J by 2 bases; unmatched bases: 8. Germline lookup yields CDR1 SNHLY and CDR2 FYNNEI. CDR3 length: 17 residues. This TCR was recovered from a man aged 18 to 30 in good health. Some clones in this sample may be carry-over from other donors' samples. The V call is TRBV2, the J call TRBJ2-7; 9 nucleotides match TRBD2. The sequencing input was naive CD8+ T cells from PBMCs. CDR3 sequence reads: CASSEALRASGAYEQYF. The CDR3 DNA sequence: TGTGCCAGCAGTGAAGCGCTTCGGGCTAGCGGGGCCTACGAGCAGTACTTC.